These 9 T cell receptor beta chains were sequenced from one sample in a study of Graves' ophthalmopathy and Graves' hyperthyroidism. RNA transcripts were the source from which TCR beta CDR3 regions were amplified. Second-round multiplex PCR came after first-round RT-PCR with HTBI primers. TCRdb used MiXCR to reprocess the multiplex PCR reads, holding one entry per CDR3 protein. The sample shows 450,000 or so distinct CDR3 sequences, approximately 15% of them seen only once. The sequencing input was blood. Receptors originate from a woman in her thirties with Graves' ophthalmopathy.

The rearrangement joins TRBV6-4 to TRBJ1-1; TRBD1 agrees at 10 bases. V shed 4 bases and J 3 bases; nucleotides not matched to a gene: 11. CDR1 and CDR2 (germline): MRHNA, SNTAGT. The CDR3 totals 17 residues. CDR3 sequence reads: CASSAWTGGVGYTEAFF. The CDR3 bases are TGTGCCAGCAGTGCCTGGACAGGGGGAGTTGGGTACACTGAAGCTTTCTTT.

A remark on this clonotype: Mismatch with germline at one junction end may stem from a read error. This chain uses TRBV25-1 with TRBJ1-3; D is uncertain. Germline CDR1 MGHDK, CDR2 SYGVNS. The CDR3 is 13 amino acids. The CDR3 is CDSSESAGRPRYF. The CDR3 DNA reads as TGTGACAGCAGTGAATCAGCCGGACGCCCTCGGTATTTT.

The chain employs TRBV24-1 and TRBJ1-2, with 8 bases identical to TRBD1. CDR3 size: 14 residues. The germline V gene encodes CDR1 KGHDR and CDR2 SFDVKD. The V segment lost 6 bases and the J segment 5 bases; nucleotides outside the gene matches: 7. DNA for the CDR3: TGTGCCACCAGTCAAACTCAGGGGGCGTATGGCTACACCTTC. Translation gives CATSQTQGAYGYTF.

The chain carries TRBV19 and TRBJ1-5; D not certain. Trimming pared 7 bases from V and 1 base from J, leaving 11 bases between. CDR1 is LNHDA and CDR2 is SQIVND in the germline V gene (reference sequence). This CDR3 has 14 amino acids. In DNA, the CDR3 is TGTGCCAGTACCCTCGGCCCGAGCAATCAGCCCCAGCATTTT. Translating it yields CASTLGPSNQPQHF. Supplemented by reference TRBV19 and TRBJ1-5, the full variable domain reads DGGITQSPKYLFRKEGQNVTLSCEQNLNHDAMYWYRQDPGQGLRLIYYSQIVNDFQKGDIAEGYSVSREKKESFPLTVTSAQKNPTAFYLCASTLGPSNQPQHFGDGTRLSIL.

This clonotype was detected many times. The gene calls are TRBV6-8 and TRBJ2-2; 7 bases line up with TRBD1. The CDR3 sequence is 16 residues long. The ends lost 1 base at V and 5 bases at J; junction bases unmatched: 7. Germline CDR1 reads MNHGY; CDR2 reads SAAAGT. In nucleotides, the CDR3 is TGTGCCAGCAGTTACTTTTTGACAGGGAAAACCGGGGAGCTGTTTTTT. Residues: CASSYFLTGKTGELFF.

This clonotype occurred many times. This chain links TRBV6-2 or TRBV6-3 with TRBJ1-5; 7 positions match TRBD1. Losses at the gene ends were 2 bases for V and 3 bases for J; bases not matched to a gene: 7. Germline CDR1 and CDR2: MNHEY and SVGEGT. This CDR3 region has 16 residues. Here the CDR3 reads CASSYSRGQHNQPQHF. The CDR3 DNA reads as TGTGCCAGCAGTTACAGTCGGGGACAGCACAATCAGCCCCAGCATTTT.

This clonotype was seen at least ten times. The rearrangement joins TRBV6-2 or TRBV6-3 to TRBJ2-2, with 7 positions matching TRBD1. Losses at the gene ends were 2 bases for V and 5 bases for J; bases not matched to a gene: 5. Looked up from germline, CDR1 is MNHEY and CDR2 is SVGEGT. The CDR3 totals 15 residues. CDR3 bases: TGTGCCAGCAGTTACAAGAGGGGGCGAACCGGGGAGCTGTTTTTT. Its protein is CASSYKRGRTGELFF.

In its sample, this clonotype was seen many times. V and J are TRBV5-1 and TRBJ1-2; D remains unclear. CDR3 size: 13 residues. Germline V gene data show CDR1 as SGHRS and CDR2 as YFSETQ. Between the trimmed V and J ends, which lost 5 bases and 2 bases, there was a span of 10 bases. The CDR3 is CASSGGNNYGYTF. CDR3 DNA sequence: TGCGCCAGCAGTGGAGGGAACAACTATGGCTACACCTTC. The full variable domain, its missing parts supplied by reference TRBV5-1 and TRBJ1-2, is KAGVTQTPRYLIKTRGQQVTLSCSPISGHRSVSWYQQTPGQGLQFLFEYFSETQRNKGNFPGRFSGRQFSNSRSEMNVSTLELGDSALYLCASSGGNNYGYTFGSGTRLTVV.

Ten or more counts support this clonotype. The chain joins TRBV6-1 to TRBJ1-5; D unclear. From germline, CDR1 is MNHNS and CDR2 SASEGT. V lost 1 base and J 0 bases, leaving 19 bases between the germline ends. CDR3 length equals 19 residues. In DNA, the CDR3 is TGTGCCAGCAGTGAAGATGGCAGCCTGGGGTATTATAGCAATCAGCCCCAGCATTTT. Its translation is CASSEDGSLGYYSNQPQHF.